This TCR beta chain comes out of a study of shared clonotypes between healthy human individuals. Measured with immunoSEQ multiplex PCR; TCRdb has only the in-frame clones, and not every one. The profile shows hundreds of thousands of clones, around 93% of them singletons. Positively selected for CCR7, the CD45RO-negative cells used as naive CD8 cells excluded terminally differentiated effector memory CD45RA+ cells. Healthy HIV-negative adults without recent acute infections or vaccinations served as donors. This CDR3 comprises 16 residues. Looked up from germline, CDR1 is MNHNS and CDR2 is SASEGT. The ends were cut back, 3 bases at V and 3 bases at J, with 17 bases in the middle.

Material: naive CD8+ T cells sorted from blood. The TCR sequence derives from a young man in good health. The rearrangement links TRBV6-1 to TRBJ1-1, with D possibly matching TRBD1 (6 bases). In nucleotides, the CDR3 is TGTGCCAGCAGTGACCGGACAGCGGGAAGGCACACTGAAGCTTTCTTT. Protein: CASSDRTAGRHTEAFF.